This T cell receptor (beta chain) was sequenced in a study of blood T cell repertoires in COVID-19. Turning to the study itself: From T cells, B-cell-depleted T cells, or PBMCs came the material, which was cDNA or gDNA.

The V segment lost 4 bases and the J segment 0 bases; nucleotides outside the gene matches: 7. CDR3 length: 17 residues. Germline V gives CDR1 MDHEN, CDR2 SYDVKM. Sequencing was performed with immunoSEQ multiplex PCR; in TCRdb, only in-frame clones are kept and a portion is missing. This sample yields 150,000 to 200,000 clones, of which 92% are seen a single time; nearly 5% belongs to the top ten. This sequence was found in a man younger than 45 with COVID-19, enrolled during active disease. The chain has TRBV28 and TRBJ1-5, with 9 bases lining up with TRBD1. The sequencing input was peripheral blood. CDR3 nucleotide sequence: TGTGCCAGCAGTTCGGGGACAGGGACCTATAGCAATCAGCCCCAGCATTTT. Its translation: CASSSGTGTYSNQPQHF.